Included here is one TCR beta chain sequence, with context. No cognate antigen has been identified for it. Base quality data are lacking; no much larger clone is found one base away. This specimen belongs to a study of cytomegalovirus exposure and HLA in healthy donors (dated by TCRdb to between 2016 and 2019). General notes on the study: An earlier analysis of 587 of the donors reported approximately 260 Gb of sequence data and 117 million unique TCR beta sequences obtained from 150 million to 200 million T cells. About 280 gigabases of sequencing data and 70 million to 100 million unique TCR sequences made up an early release that covered 640 HLA-typed donors. Of the roughly 390 genotyped donors, around 81% fell in the genetic ancestry cluster associated with self-reported Caucasian donors. The study aimed to test whether signatures of past pathogen exposure could be identified by cataloging public T cell receptors. Using immunosequencing, the study profiled T cell repertoires from 500 to 800 subjects and related those repertoires to cytomegalovirus serostatus. Besides the first cohort of hundreds of subjects, a separate validation cohort made up of over 95 different subjects was used. To predict cytomegalovirus infection status, the study brought together high-throughput TCR immunosequencing, statistical association of individual TCRs with disease status, and machine learning. In a later analysis, previously published TCR beta repertoires from 550 to 750 donors were re-analyzed and high-resolution HLA genotyping was added so that TCR occurrence patterns could be studied. In the later analysis, no new phenotypic data were used to find candidate immune exposures; instead, reliance was placed on TCR beta sequences and their occurrence across donors. In an earlier analysis of around 540 of the donors, high-throughput TCR beta sequencing was used to judge whether each TCR beta V gene segment behaved as functional or pseudogenic. Donor age, sex, ethnicity and CMV serostatus were compiled alongside the repertoire data. A later genetic analysis used genome-wide SNP genotypes for 398 of the 666 donors, treating that subset as a discovery cohort. Every discovery cohort repertoire had been produced on one sequencing platform. Class I and class II HLA loci were covered by the typing at four-digit resolution. Typing coverage differed by locus: A, B, C, DRB1 and DQB1 were typed in roughly 629-630 donors, DQA1 in about 510, DPA1 in around 580, and DPB1 in approximately 450. Four or five DR-DQ haplotypes were handled as single units for association and clustering because linkage in the cohort was strong. On average, around 200,000 unique TCR beta nucleotide sequences were sequenced per donor among 398 genotyped donors of the cohort, with approximately 18% of those sequences being non-productive. Paper-wide results and their limitations: The classifier was reported to diagnose cytomegalovirus status with high specificity and sensitivity in both the original cohort and the validation cohort. An association between a missense DCLRE1C variant and V-gene and J-gene trimming of TCR beta chains was found in a later genetic analysis and replicated in an independent cohort. Some IMGT-functional V segments, including TRBV6-2 and TRBV6-3, could not be told apart with the 87-base-pair reads, so those segments were excluded. Because counts were too low, about 15 rarely observed V segments, including chromosome 9 orphons, were left out of the earlier analysis of several hundred of the donors. Broadly in line with IMGT annotations, most TCR beta V segments showed up in productive rearrangements about 87% or about 30% of the time in an earlier analysis of 587 of the donors. In this cohort, only TCR beta chains were sequenced, and detectable features were limited by the absence of alpha or paired-chain data. Roughly uniform sequencing depth across donors was assumed in presence/absence analyses, although this assumption may not hold. A further reported finding was that TCR beta sequences accurately predicted the HLA-A and HLA-B alleles for most subjects in the first cohort. Assigning TCR associations to individual alleles was difficult when HLA alleles, especially DR and DQ, strongly co-occurred. A later analysis reported that several top co-occurrence clusters appeared linked to parvovirus B19, influenza, CMV and Epstein-Barr virus. Because some donors lacked HLA typing at each locus, the association tests relied only on the typed subset. In a later analysis, 16,951 TCR beta sequences were associated with specific HLA alleles at a false discovery rate of 0.05. In a later analysis, the rate of TCR association differed among HLA loci, with DRB1 alleles having the most associated TCRs and HLA-C alleles having the fewest. In vitro tests confirmed that a few of the cytomegalovirus-associated TCR beta chains recognize cytomegalovirus antigens. According to the authors, the approach could potentially be generalized to other disease states and immunological phenotypes. The sequencing pipeline was judged likely to have produced a cluster of highly shared sequence variants as a technical artifact. According to a later genetic analysis, donors in an Asian-associated ancestry cluster had fewer N-insertions in productive TCRs than the approximately 690-donor mean. The study listed 150 to 200 TCR beta chains as associated with cytomegalovirus. In a later analysis, HLA-associated TCR beta chains showed more clonal expansion and lower generation probabilities than non-associated chains that were equally common. Most CMV-associated TCR beta chains appeared to be HLA-restricted in a later analysis, and the HLA associations seemed to be driven largely by CMV exposure. For the cohort, immune exposure information was limited to CMV serostatus. Most TCR sequences were observed very rarely across donors, whereas some public TCRs were present in many individuals. Correlated functional status among segregating V segments might reflect linkage disequilibrium, but an unknown experimental factor could not be ruled out.

Receptors were amplified or captured by the immunoSEQ multiplex PCR assay. The multiplex PCR relied on a mix of 60 forward primers for TCR Vbeta segments and 13 reverse primers for TCR Jbeta segments. The CDR3 region of rearranged TCR beta genes was amplified from genomic DNA with a multiplex PCR assay. The Illumina HiSeq System was used to sequence the amplified TCR beta libraries as 87-base-pair reads. Processing in the source paper ran as follows. In a later analysis, about 80 million unique TCR beta chains were counted across the 500 to 850 repertoires, and approximately 11 million of these chains were shared by at least two donors. Raw reads were error-corrected and collapsed into unique sequences with a nearest-neighbor algorithm that merged closely related sequences to remove PCR and sequencing errors. CDR3 sequences were aligned to IMGT reference sequences to assign V, D and J gene segments. For a sequence to be retained, a match of at least six nucleotides was required to both a V gene segment and a J gene segment. A rearrangement counted as productive if the CDR3 had no stop codons and remained in frame with V and J, and every other rearrangement counted as non-productive. Following IMGT convention, CDR3 was defined as the stretch from the second conserved V-encoded cysteine up to the conserved J-encoded phenylalanine. Sequences without an unambiguous match to a single V gene segment were excluded from the earlier analysis of approximately 600 of the donors. In an earlier analysis of some 590 of the donors, V segments were called functional above 56.7% productive rearrangements and were called segregating when the between-donor standard deviation exceeded 5%. A statistical classification framework was developed to diagnose cytomegalovirus status using the catalog of TCR beta chain sequences. In a later analysis, TCR nucleotide sequences were compared against IMGT/GENE-DB human TR gene sequences so that V and J genes could be assigned. Using the TCRdist pipeline, a later analysis assigned CDR3 sequences along with most-parsimonious VDJ recombination scenarios. In a later analysis, each TCR beta chain was defined by its CDR3 amino acid sequence together with its V-gene family, and reads lacking a unique V-gene family were excluded. As a way to deal with suspected cross-contamination and a sequencing artifact, a later analysis dropped nearly 600 nucleotide sequences that were highly shared and had low generation probability. In a later analysis, a clonal expansion index for each public chain was calculated from normalized within-repertoire ranks of inferred template counts. In a later analysis, generation probabilities were computed using a VDJ recombination model fitted to out-of-frame rearrangements, and the results were checked against IGoR. Hypergeometric tests were used in a later analysis to score TCR-TCR, TCR-HLA and TCR-CMV co-occurrence, with a repertoire-size bias correction applied to the TCR pairs. A later analysis estimated false discovery rates by permuting HLA or CMV assignments 20 times. In a later analysis, co-occurring TCRs were grouped using DBSCAN, with TCRdist sequence similarity added in when clustering inside HLA-allele-positive subsets. Repertoires with fewer than 30,000 or more than 120,000 public chains were left out of co-occurrence clustering, as were several repertoires with anomalous nucleotide sharing. Not all clones reach the TCRdb copy of this immuneACCESS table, which keeps in-frame sequences only. Checked studies attribute under half of the gap to unresolved V genes and leave the rest unexplained. D and trimming come from the DNA, and the V and J calls and clone size come from that table. This sample comprises about 160,000 clones, roughly four fifths of them detected only once. Jointly, the top ten make up roughly a tenth of the sample.

V has 8 bases trimmed and J has 10 bases trimmed; junction bases matching no gene number 12. According to the germline V gene, CDR1 reads SNHLY and CDR2 reads FYNNEI. From the cysteine up to the phenylalanine, the CDR3 has a length of 14 residues. The only DNA kept is the CDR3, 42 bases in frame from the first base. The cohort comprised more than 550 healthy bone marrow donors. Cohort members were all nominally healthy when sampled, although unrecorded immune exposures were likely present. The donor tested CMV seropositive and was one of the 289 seropositive cohort members. Each donor provided a peripheral blood sample, and peripheral blood mononuclear cells were used for TCR beta sequencing. The Qiagen DNeasy Blood Extraction Kit was used to extract genomic DNA from the blood cell samples.

The sequenced material came from PBMCs. The chain was built from TRBV2 and TRBJ2-4; 9 junctional bases match TRBD2. The receptor was derived from a man aged 50 or older in good health and CMV-seropositive. The CDR3 region: CASGMAGGLWIQYF. The DNA sequence reads TGTGCCAGCGGAATGGCGGGGGGGCTTTGGATTCAGTACTTC.